These 21 T cell receptor beta chains originate from one sample sequenced in a study of graft-versus-host responses after intestinal transplantation. The method was immunoSEQ multiplex PCR; TCRdb's version includes in-frame clones alone and lacks a portion of them. In the table there are 98,000 or so clones, about 84% of which are singletons. The sequenced sample was PBMCs, obtained 255 days after intestinal transplant. All receptors derive from a human patient who received an intestinal transplant, so some T cells may come from the graft donor.

The chain couples TRBV2 to TRBJ2-7, with D tentatively TRBD1 (6 bases). CDR3 length equals 12 residues. Trimming shortened V by 9 bases and J by 5 bases, and 14 bases separated the two germline ends. Germline V lookup: CDR1 SNHLY, CDR2 FYNNEI. The CDR3 is CASQEGVHEQYV. The CDR3 region has the DNA TGTGCCAGTCAAGAGGGGGTTCACGAGCAGTACGTC.

The chain links TRBV7-8 to TRBJ2-2, with D perhaps being TRBD1 or TRBD2 (5 bases each). The germline V gene has CDR1 SGHVS and CDR2 FQNEAQ. The CDR3 is made up of 14 amino acids. Trimming stripped 2 bases from V and 5 bases from J, with 9 bases between. The CDR3 reads CASSLQGVTGELFF. The CDR3 DNA reads TGTGCCAGCAGCTTACAGGGAGTTACCGGGGAGCTGTTTTTT.

The J gene is TRBJ2-1, the V gene TRBV6-5; the D is unclear. Germline V gene sequence: CDR1 MNHEY, CDR2 SVGAGI. The V end was cut by 2 bases, the J end by 4 bases, with 15 bases between. CDR3 size: 16 residues. The CDR3 spells CASSYATDGDYNEQFF. The CDR3 nucleotides are TGTGCCAGCAGTTACGCCACGGACGGCGATTACAATGAGCAGTTCTTC.

This clone was counted only a few times. The V call is TRBV7-3, the J call TRBJ1-2, with D maybe TRBD1 (5 bases). V lost 4 bases to trimming and J lost 8 bases, with 14 bases between them. The length of the CDR3 is 13 residues. In germline, CDR1 is SGHTA, CDR2 FQGTGA. CDR3 loop: CASSSTGRGGYTF. The CDR3 DNA reads TGTGCCAGCAGCTCAACAGGACGGGGCGGCTACACCTTC.

The genes are TRBV7-6 and TRBJ2-6; D uncertain. Germline V gene lookup returns CDR1 SGHVS and CDR2 FNYEAQ. CDR3 length: 14 amino acids. V lost 2 bases and J 0 bases, leaving 2 bases between the germline ends. This CDR3 reads CASSLHSGANVLTF. Here the CDR3 DNA reads TGTGCCAGCAGCTTACACTCTGGGGCCAACGTCCTGACTTTC.

The chain combines TRBV19 with TRBJ1-5; possibly TRBD1 for D (6 bases). This CDR3 contains 18 residues. The germline gives CDR1 LNHDA, CDR2 SQIVND (reference sequence). The V end lost 3 bases, the J end lost 9 bases, and 27 bases lay between the germline ends. This chain's CDR3 is CASSIFPAARGSQRPQHF. The DNA for the CDR3 is TGTGCCAGTAGTATTTTCCCCGCGGCCAGGGGATCGCAGAGGCCCCAGCATTTT.

This clone was observed once. The chain combines TRBV7-9 with TRBJ2-2; the D gene is possibly TRBD1 (5 bases). V was cut by 5 bases and J by 1 base, with 14 bases left in between. Germline assignment: CDR1 SEHNR and CDR2 FQNEAQ (reference sequence). This CDR3 region has 16 residues. This CDR3 reads CASSQQTEVNTGELFF. For the CDR3, the DNA is TGTGCCAGCAGCCAACAGACAGAGGTGAACACCGGGGAGCTGTTTTTT.

This clone has a handful of counts. V and J are TRBV27 and TRBJ2-1; 15 bases are a match to TRBD2. V lost 6 bases, J lost 2 bases, and 11 bases stayed unmatched. The CDR3 totals 19 residues. Germline CDR1 MNHEY, CDR2 SMNVEV (reference sequence). This chain's CDR3 is CASSPLGLAGGGTYNEQFF. The CDR3 DNA sequence: TGTGCCAGCAGCCCCCTGGGACTAGCGGGAGGAGGGACCTACAATGAGCAGTTCTTC.

J is TRBJ1-1 and V is TRBV27, with D hard to call. V lost 6 bases and J 0 bases, leaving 8 bases between the germline ends. The germline gives CDR1 MNHEY, CDR2 SMNVEV (reference sequence). This CDR3 has 13 residues. The DNA of the CDR3 is TGTGCCAGCAGCCTCTACATGAACACTGAAGCTTTCTTT. It is translated as CASSLYMNTEAFF.

This sequence joins TRBV6-5 and TRBJ1-1, with a possible D match to TRBD1 (5 bases). Germline V gene data show CDR1 as MNHEY and CDR2 as SVGAGI. The V end was cut by 2 bases, the J end by 7 bases, with 14 bases between. CDR3 length: 14 amino acids. CDR3 protein: CASSYGQGDREAFF. The CDR3 bases are TGTGCCAGCAGTTACGGGCAGGGAGACCGTGAAGCTTTCTTT.

Only a few counts were recorded for this clone. J is TRBJ2-1 and V is TRBV7-2; D is unresolved. This CDR3 has 12 residues. Trimming removed 5 bases from V and 10 bases from J, with 12 bases in between. Germline lookup yields CDR1 SGHTA and CDR2 FQGNSA. The CDR3 sequence: CASSPDDGEQFF. For the CDR3, the DNA is TGTGCCAGCAGCCCCGATGACGGGGAGCAGTTCTTC.

The rearrangement links TRBV28 to TRBJ2-5; D is ambiguous. V was cut by 5 bases and J by 1 base, with 11 bases left in between. Germline CDR1 and CDR2: MDHEN and SYDVKM. CDR3 length: 14 amino acids. The CDR3 here is CASSADQFQETQYF. For the CDR3, the DNA is TGTGCCAGCAGTGCCGACCAATTCCAAGAGACCCAGTACTTC. The full variable domain, in which reference TRBV28 and TRBJ2-5 provide the parts outside the CDR3, is DVKVTQSSRYLVKRTGEKVFLECVQDMDHENMFWYRQDPGLGLRLIYFSYDVKMKEKGDIPEGYSVSREKKERFSLILESASTNQTSMYLCASSADQFQETQYFGPGTRLLVL.

This clone has a handful of counts. The chain recombines TRBV5-4 with TRBJ2-1; TRBD2 matches at 10 bases. Germline V gene sequence: CDR1 SGHNT, CDR2 YYREEE (reference sequence). The junction had 4 bases not matched to a gene; V was cut back by 1 base and J by 6 bases. The CDR3 is 15 residues long. The CDR3 DNA sequence: TGTGCCAGCAGCTTGTCCAGCGGGAGGGGCAATGAGCAGTTCTTC. Its protein is CASSLSSGRGNEQFF.

Concerning this clone: The sample carries other DNA sequences with the same CDR3. V is TRBV19 and J is TRBJ2-3; D may match TRBD1 or TRBD2 (5 bases each). The germline V gene has CDR1 LNHDA and CDR2 SQIVND (reference sequence). The V and J ends lost 1 base and 0 bases respectively, with 8 bases between them. This CDR3 region has 15 residues. CDR3 DNA: TGTGCCAGTAGTATAGGTGGGGGTAGCACAGATACGCAGTATTTT. It yields the protein CASSIGGGSTDTQYF. The whole variable domain, filled in from reference TRBV19 and TRBJ2-3, reads DGGITQSPKYLFRKEGQNVTLSCEQNLNHDAMYWYRQDPGQGLRLIYYSQIVNDFQKGDIAEGYSVSREKKESFPLTVTSAQKNPTAFYLCASSIGGGSTDTQYFGPGTRLTVL.

This clone was recorded once. The chain uses TRBV2 and TRBJ2-2; 8 positions match TRBD1. The V segment lost 3 bases and the J segment 6 bases; nucleotides outside the gene matches: 3. Germline V gene lookup returns CDR1 SNHLY and CDR2 FYNNEI. The CDR3 is made up of 14 amino acids. The CDR3 sequence: CASSELTGAGELFF. The CDR3 DNA is TGTGCCAGCAGTGAGCTGACAGGGGCCGGGGAGCTGTTTTTT. The whole variable domain, filled in from reference TRBV2 and TRBJ2-2, reads EPEVTQTPSHQVTQMGQEVILRCVPISNHLYFYWYRQILGQKVEFLVSFYNNEISEKSEIFDDQFSVERPDGSNFTLKIRSTKLEDSAMYFCASSELTGAGELFFGEGSRLTVL.

The V call is TRBV27, the J call TRBJ1-2, with D perhaps matching TRBD1 (6 bases). CDR1 is MNHEY and CDR2 is SMNVEV in the germline V gene (reference sequence). The CDR3 has 13 residues. The V gene lost 1 base and the J gene lost 6 bases, with 9 bases spanning the gap. CDR3 bases: TGTGCCAGCAGTTTATATGGGGGCGATGGCTACACCTTC. It is translated as CASSLYGGDGYTF.

This chain connects TRBV2 to TRBJ1-5; TRBD1 might be the D (6 bases). The CDR3 is 15 residues long. Germline V gene data show CDR1 as SNHLY and CDR2 as FYNNEI. With 10 bases removed from V and 2 bases from J, the gap between germline ends came to 18 bases. CDR3 DNA: TGTGCCACCAGAGCAGGGGATCTAGGCAATCAGCCCCAGCATTTT. Protein: CATRAGDLGNQPQHF.

The CDR3 region has the DNA TGTGCCTGGAATAGGGGCGGGGGTGAAAAACTGTTTTTT. Translating it yields CAWNRGGGEKLFF. The rearrangement joins TRBV30 to TRBJ1-4, with D perhaps matching TRBD1 (5 bases). This CDR3 has 13 amino acids. The V end lost 4 bases, the J end lost 7 bases, and 13 bases lay between the germline ends. Germline CDR1 is GTSNPN and CDR2 is SVGIG (reference sequence).

The genes are TRBV6-1 and TRBJ2-7; weak D call: TRBD1 (6 bases). This CDR3 is built from 16 residues. CDR1 and CDR2 from the germline V gene are MNHNS and SASEGT. The V gene lost 4 bases and the J gene lost 5 bases, with 21 bases spanning the gap. The CDR3 spells CASSGRDKGHCDEQYF. The CDR3 nucleotides read TGTGCCAGCAGTGGCAGGGACAAGGGGCATTGTGACGAGCAGTACTTC.

The chain couples TRBV28 to TRBJ2-1; D is possibly TRBD1 (6 bases). The CDR3 runs 13 residues. Germline V CDR1 and CDR2: MDHEN, SYDVKM. V lost 6 bases and J lost 7, with 13 bases in between. This CDR3 reads CASSQGTVNEQFF. The CDR3 nucleotides are TGTGCCAGCAGCCAGGGGACGGTAAATGAGCAGTTCTTC.

The chain is built from TRBV11-1 and TRBJ2-7; 11 bases map to TRBD2. V lost 2 bases to trimming and J lost 0 bases; unmatched junction nucleotides: 0. In germline, CDR1 is SGHAT, CDR2 FQDESV (reference sequence). The CDR3 runs 15 residues. The CDR3 loop reads CASSLTSGSSYEQYF. CDR3 sequence (DNA): TGTGCCAGCAGCTTAACTAGCGGGAGCTCCTACGAGCAGTACTTC.